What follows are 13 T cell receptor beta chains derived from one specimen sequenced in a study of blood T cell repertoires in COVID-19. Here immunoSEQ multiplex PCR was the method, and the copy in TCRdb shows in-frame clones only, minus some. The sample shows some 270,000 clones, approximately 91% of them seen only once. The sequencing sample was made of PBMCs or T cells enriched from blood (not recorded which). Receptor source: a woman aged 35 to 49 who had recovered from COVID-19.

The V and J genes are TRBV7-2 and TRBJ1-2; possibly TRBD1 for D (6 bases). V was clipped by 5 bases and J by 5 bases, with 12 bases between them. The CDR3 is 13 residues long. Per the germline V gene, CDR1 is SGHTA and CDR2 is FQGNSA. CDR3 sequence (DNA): TGTGCCAGCAGCACACCCCAGGGGTATGGCTACACCTTC. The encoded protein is CASSTPQGYGYTF.

CDR3 bases: TGTGCCAGCAGCACCAGACAGGGTCTCCACCCGAACACCGGGGAGCTGTTTTTT. Translating it yields CASSTRQGLHPNTGELFF. The chain joins TRBV9 to TRBJ2-2, with 7 nucleotides matching TRBD1. The V segment lost 4 bases and the J segment 0 bases; nucleotides outside the gene matches: 12. The germline CDR1 and CDR2 sequences are SGDLS and YYNGEE. This CDR3 is 18 amino acids long.

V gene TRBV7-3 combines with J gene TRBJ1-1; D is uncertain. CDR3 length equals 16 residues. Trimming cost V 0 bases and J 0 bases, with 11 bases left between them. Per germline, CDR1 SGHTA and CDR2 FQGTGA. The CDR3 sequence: CASSLTLELLNTEAFF. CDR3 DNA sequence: TGTGCCAGCAGCTTAACCCTCGAGCTTTTGAACACTGAAGCTTTCTTT.

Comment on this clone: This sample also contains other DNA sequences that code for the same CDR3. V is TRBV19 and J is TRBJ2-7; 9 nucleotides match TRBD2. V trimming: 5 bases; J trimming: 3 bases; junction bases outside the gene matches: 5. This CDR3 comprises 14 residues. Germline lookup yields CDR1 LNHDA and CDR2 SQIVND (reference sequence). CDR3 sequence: CASSPGTSSYEQYF. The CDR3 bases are TGTGCCAGTAGTCCCGGGACTAGCAGCTACGAGCAGTACTTC.

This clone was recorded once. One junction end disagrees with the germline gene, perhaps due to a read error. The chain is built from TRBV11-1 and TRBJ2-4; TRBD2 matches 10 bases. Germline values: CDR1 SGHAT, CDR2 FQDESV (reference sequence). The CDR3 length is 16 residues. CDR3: CASSPKRGGARNIQYF. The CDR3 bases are TGTGCCAGCAGCCCTAAGCGGGGGGGCGCCAGAAACATTCAGTACTTC.

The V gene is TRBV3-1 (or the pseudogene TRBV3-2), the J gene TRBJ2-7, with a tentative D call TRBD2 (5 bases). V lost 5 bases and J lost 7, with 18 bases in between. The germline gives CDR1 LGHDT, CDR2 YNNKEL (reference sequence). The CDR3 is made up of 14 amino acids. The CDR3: CASSNILGRGEQYF. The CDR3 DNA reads TGTGCCAGCAGCAACATTCTTGGCCGGGGAGAGCAGTACTTC.

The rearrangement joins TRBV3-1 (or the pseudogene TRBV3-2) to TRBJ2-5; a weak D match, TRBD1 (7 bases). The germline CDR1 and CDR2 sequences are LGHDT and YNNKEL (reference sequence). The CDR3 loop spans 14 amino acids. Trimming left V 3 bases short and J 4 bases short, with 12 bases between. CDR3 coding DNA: TGTGCCAGCAGCCAGCGACAGGGAGGAGAGACCCAGTACTTC. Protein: CASSQRQGGETQYF.

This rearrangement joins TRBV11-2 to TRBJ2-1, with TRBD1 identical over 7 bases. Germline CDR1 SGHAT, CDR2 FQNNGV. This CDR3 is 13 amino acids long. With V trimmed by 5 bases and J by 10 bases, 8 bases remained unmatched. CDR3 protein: CASSTDRAAEQFF. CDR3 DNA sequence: TGTGCCAGCAGCACTGACAGGGCTGCCGAGCAGTTCTTC.

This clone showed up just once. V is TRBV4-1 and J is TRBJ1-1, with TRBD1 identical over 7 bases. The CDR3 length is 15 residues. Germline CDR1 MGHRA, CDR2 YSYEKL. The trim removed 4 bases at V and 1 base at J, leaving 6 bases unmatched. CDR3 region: CASSRVQGSNTEAFF. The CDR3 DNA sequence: TGCGCCAGCAGCCGAGTACAGGGGTCGAACACTGAAGCTTTCTTT.

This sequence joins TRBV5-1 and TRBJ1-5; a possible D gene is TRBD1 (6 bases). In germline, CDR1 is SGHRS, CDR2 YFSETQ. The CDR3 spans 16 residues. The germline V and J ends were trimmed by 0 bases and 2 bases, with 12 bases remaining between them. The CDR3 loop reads CASSLAGGLGNQPQHF. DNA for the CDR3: TGCGCCAGCAGCTTGGCCGGGGGGCTTGGCAATCAGCCCCAGCATTTT. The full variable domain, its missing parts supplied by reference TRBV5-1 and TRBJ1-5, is KAGVTQTPRYLIKTRGQQVTLSCSPISGHRSVSWYQQTPGQGLQFLFEYFSETQRNKGNFPGRFSGRQFSNSRSEMNVSTLELGDSALYLCASSLAGGLGNQPQHFGDGTRLSIL.

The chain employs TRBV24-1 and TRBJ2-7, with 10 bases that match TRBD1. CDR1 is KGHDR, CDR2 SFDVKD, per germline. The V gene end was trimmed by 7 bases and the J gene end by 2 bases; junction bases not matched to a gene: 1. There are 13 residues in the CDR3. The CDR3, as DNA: TGTGCCACCAGGGACAGGGGGGCCTACGAGCAGTACTTC. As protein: CATRDRGAYEQYF.

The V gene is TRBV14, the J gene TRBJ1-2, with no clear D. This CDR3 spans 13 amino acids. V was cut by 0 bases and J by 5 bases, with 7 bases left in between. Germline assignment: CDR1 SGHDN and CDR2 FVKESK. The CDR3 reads CASSQDFRYGYTF. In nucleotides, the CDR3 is TGTGCCAGCAGCCAAGATTTCCGGTATGGCTACACCTTC.

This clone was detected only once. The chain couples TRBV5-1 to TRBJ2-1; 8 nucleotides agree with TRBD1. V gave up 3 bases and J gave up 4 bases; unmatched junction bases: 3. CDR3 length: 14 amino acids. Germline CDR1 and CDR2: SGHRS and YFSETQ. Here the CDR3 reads CASSSQGAYNEQFF. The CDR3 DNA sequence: TGCGCCAGCAGCTCTCAGGGGGCTTACAATGAGCAGTTCTTC.